This record looks at one T cell receptor (beta chain) sequence and its context. V was pared by 0 bases and J by 5 bases, with 3 bases of the junction left unmatched. The length of the CDR3 is 14 residues. CDR1 and CDR2 from the germline V gene are LGHNA and YSLEER. This specimen comes from a study of CD8 T cells in Susac syndrome. Sequencing of TCR beta, carried out with a high-throughput approach, was applied to CD8+ and CD4+ T cells from the blood. The RNA, roughly 0.45 to 1 ug, was put through reverse transcription using random hexamers. TCRdb reprocessed the immunoSEQ multiplex PCR reads via MiXCR and lists one record per CDR3 protein. This table holds hundreds of thousands of distinct CDR3 sequences, approximately 94% found once.

The sequence was obtained from a human donor with Susac syndrome. V and J are TRBV4-3 and TRBJ2-5; 7 positions agree with TRBD2. Sequences were obtained from CD4+ T cells from PBMCs. The CDR3 DNA reads as TGCGCCAGCAGCCAAGATGTTAGCGGGGAGACCCAGTACTTC. Encoded protein: CASSQDVSGETQYF.